Shown below are 32 T cell receptor beta chains from a single sample sequenced in a study of blood T cell repertoires in COVID-19 (dated by TCRdb to 2019 to 2021). The library was obtained by the immunoSEQ multiplex PCR assay. Drawn from immuneACCESS, this table holds only the in-frame rearrangements with V and J called that TCRdb kept. Clones are partly lost; checked studies trace under half to an unresolved V gene and leave the rest unexplained. The sample table lists 290,000 or so clones, approximately 86% of them with a count of one. Roughly 2.1% of the sample goes to the ten largest clones. Material: peripheral blood. The receptors originated from a young man with active or convalescent COVID-19.

The chain is built from TRBV19 and TRBJ1-5; a weak D match, TRBD1 (6 bases). V was trimmed by 8 bases and J by 7 bases, leaving 15 bases between them. The CDR3 consists of 13 residues. Germline CDR1 LNHDA, CDR2 SQIVND (reference sequence). The CDR3 sequence is CASGTGLGQPQHF. In nucleotides, the CDR3 is TGTGCCAGTGGTACAGGGCTCGGGCAGCCCCAGCATTTT.

This clone was picked up a small number of times. The chain recombines TRBV3-1 (or the pseudogene TRBV3-2) with TRBJ1-6; tentative D call: TRBD1 (6 bases). The CDR3 loop spans 16 amino acids. CDR1 is LGHDT and CDR2 is YNNKEL in the germline V gene (reference sequence). V lost 4 bases, J lost 7 bases, and 17 bases lay in between. The CDR3 coding sequence is TGTGCCAGCAGCCTTGGAAGGGGGGGTACGAATTCACCCCTCCACTTT. It translates to CASSLGRGGTNSPLHF.

This chain links TRBV12-3 or TRBV12-4 with TRBJ1-2, with D hard to call. This CDR3 comprises 12 residues. Trimming cost V 3 bases and J 4 bases, with 6 bases left between them. CDR3 nucleotide sequence: TGTGCCAGCAGTTTCGATAGCTATGGCTACACCTTC. Translation gives CASSFDSYGYTF.

The chain uses TRBV11-3 and TRBJ2-1, with 10 bases fitting TRBD2. This CDR3 is 15 amino acids long. The V segment lost 6 bases and the J segment 0 bases; nucleotides outside the gene matches: 2. Germline loops: CDR1 SGHNT, CDR2 YENEEA. DNA for the CDR3: TGTGCCAGCAGTCCTAGCGGGAGCTCCTACAATGAGCAGTTCTTC. Protein: CASSPSGSSYNEQFF.

The chain couples TRBV27 to TRBJ2-5, with no clear D. Germline loops: CDR1 MNHEY, CDR2 SMNVEV (reference sequence). The ends were cut back, 3 bases at V and 2 bases at J, with 7 bases in the middle. This CDR3 has 13 amino acids. CDR3 coding DNA: TGTGCCAGCAGTTTGGGCAGTCAAGAGACCCAGTACTTC. This sequence encodes CASSLGSQETQYF.

The chain uses TRBV9 and TRBJ1-1; 10 positions match TRBD1. After removal of 4 bases from V and 4 bases from J, the junction contained 10 bases not matched to a gene. Germline-derived CDR1 and CDR2 are SGDLS and YYNGEE. The CDR3 is 16 residues long. The CDR3 DNA reads TGTGCCAGCAGCCATGATATTGACAGGGGGCTCACTGAAGCTTTCTTT. Translated: CASSHDIDRGLTEAFF.

The chain combines TRBV21-1 with TRBJ2-5; the DNA was not compared with TRBD2, the D call given in the table. TRBV21-1 is tagged as a pseudogene. The CDR3 runs 13 residues. The DNA for the CDR3 is TGTGCCAGCAGCAAAGGGGGGGTGGAGACCCAGTACTTC. Protein sequence: CASSKGGVETQYF.

The J gene is TRBJ1-5, the V gene TRBV12-3 or TRBV12-4; D gene uncertain. Trimming removed 3 bases from V and 7 bases from J, with 7 bases in between. This CDR3 has 12 amino acids. Here the CDR3 DNA reads TGTGCCAGCAGTTTTACCGGGCAGCCCCAGCATTTT. Protein: CASSFTGQPQHF.

This chain uses TRBV20-1 with TRBJ2-5; no reliable D call. Germline V lookup: CDR1 DFQATT, CDR2 SNEGSKA (reference sequence). Trimming stripped 3 bases from V and 0 bases from J, with 8 bases between. CDR3 length equals 13 residues. The CDR3, as DNA: TGCAGTGCTAGTTGGGCCGACCAAGAGACCCAGTACTTC. This encodes CSASWADQETQYF.

This chain uses TRBV28 with TRBJ2-2, with D possibly TRBD2 on 6 matching bases. Per germline, CDR1 MDHEN and CDR2 SYDVKM. The CDR3 has 12 amino acids. V dropped 6 bases and J dropped 5 bases, with 7 bases sitting between them. CDR3 nucleotide sequence: TGTGCCAGCAGCCGGGGGACCGGGGAGCTGTTTTTT. Its translation is CASSRGTGELFF.

The chain couples TRBV7-8 to TRBJ2-1; TRBD2 matches at 7 bases. J lost 5 bases, V lost 3 bases, and 7 bases had no gene match. Germline V lookup: CDR1 SGHVS, CDR2 FQNEAQ. The CDR3 sequence is 15 residues long. The CDR3: CASSFRGTTHNEQFF. Written as DNA, the CDR3 is TGTGCCAGCAGCTTCCGAGGGACTACCCACAATGAGCAGTTCTTC.

J is TRBJ1-4 and V is TRBV29-1, with D tentatively TRBD1 (6 bases). The V gene lost 7 bases and the J gene lost 8 bases, with 14 bases spanning the gap. The CDR3 runs 12 residues. CDR1 and CDR2 from the germline V gene are SQVTM and ANQGSEA. CDR3: CSAGRGSEKLFF. CDR3 DNA sequence: TGCAGCGCCGGCAGGGGAAGCGAAAAACTGTTTTTT.

The chain couples TRBV28 to TRBJ2-3, with D maybe TRBD1 (5 bases). The germline gives CDR1 MDHEN, CDR2 SYDVKM. This CDR3 has 15 amino acids. The V end lost 2 bases, the J end lost 0 bases, and 9 bases lay between the germline ends. This CDR3 is CASSLIQESTDTQYF. The CDR3 coding sequence is TGTGCCAGCAGTTTAATACAGGAGAGCACAGATACGCAGTATTTT.

The chain has TRBV27 and TRBJ1-2, with TRBD1 matching 9 bases. In germline, CDR1 is MNHEY, CDR2 SMNVEV (reference sequence). This CDR3 is built from 15 residues. The junction had 8 bases not matched to a gene; V was cut back by 6 bases and J by 3 bases. CDR3 in amino acids: CASRPAGQGDYGYTF. The CDR3 nucleotides are TGTGCCAGCAGACCCGCGGGACAGGGCGACTATGGCTACACCTTC.

The J gene is TRBJ2-1, the V gene TRBV28; D uncertain. The CDR3 totals 14 residues. Trimming removed 2 bases at V and 8 bases at J, with 13 bases between. The germline gives CDR1 MDHEN, CDR2 SYDVKM. The CDR3 reads CASSLVRLVHEQFF. In DNA, the CDR3 is TGTGCCAGCAGTTTAGTCCGGCTAGTCCATGAGCAGTTCTTC.

This sequence joins TRBV6-5 and TRBJ1-2; 8 bases line up with TRBD1. The CDR3 is made up of 12 amino acids. From germline, CDR1 is MNHEY and CDR2 SVGAGI. Trimming removed 6 bases from V and 8 bases from J; junction bases left unmatched: 5. CDR3 residues: CASRTGEQGYTF. In DNA form, the CDR3 reads TGTGCCAGCAGGACAGGGGAGCAGGGCTACACCTTC.

The V and J genes are TRBV6-1 and TRBJ1-5, with TRBD1 as a possible D gene (5 bases). The CDR3 covers 13 residues. Deletions cut 2 bases from V and 6 bases from J, with 8 bases between. The germline CDR1 and CDR2 sequences are MNHNS and SASEGT. In DNA, the CDR3 is TGTGCCAGCAGTGAATTGGGGCGTCAGCCCCAGCATTTT. Its protein product is CASSELGRQPQHF.

The rearrangement links TRBV29-1 to TRBJ2-1; 9 bases agree with TRBD1. Trimming removed 5 bases from V and 4 bases from J; junction bases left unmatched: 6. The germline CDR1 and CDR2 sequences are SQVTM and ANQGSEA. CDR3 length equals 14 residues. The CDR3 loop reads CSVPPGQGYNEQFF. CDR3 DNA sequence: TGCAGCGTTCCGCCGGGACAGGGTTACAATGAGCAGTTCTTC.

This sequence joins TRBV6-5 and TRBJ1-2; 9 bases are a match to TRBD1. The V segment lost 7 bases and the J segment 3 bases; nucleotides outside the gene matches: 6. In germline, CDR1 is MNHEY, CDR2 SVGAGI. The CDR3 spans 14 residues. The CDR3: CASTSTGGDYGYTF. The CDR3 nucleotides read TGTGCCAGCACCTCGACAGGGGGGGACTATGGCTACACCTTC.

This clone appeared a few times. The V and J genes are TRBV12-5 and TRBJ2-5, with 10 bases matching TRBD2. The V gene's germline CDR1 is LGHNT and CDR2 FRNRAP. J gave up 2 bases and V 0 bases, and 12 bases lay outside the gene matches. The CDR3 totals 19 residues. The CDR3 spells CASGLVRASGGERQETQYF. The CDR3 DNA follows: TGTGCTAGTGGTTTGGTCAGGGCTAGCGGGGGAGAGCGGCAAGAGACCCAGTACTTC.

V is TRBV29-1 and J is TRBJ2-1; 9 positions match TRBD2. CDR3 size: 14 residues. Germline CDR1 reads SQVTM; CDR2 reads ANQGSEA. After removal of 6 bases from V and 4 bases from J, the junction contained 7 bases not matched to a gene. The CDR3 sequence is CSVRRLADYNEQFF. CDR3 sequence (DNA): TGCAGCGTACGGAGACTAGCGGATTACAATGAGCAGTTCTTC.

The chain is built from TRBV27 and TRBJ2-7; TRBD2 agrees at 11 bases. Germline values: CDR1 MNHEY, CDR2 SMNVEV (reference sequence). This CDR3 has 15 amino acids. V lost 3 bases and J lost 4; bases outside the gene matches: 5. The CDR3 region has the DNA TGTGCCAGCAGTTTGGGGCTAGCGGGGGGTTACGAGCAGTACTTC. It translates to CASSLGLAGGYEQYF.

The table lists this clone with a count of one. The chain uses TRBV7-2 and TRBJ1-3; 10 nucleotides align to TRBD1. The CDR3 is 18 residues long. CDR1 is SGHTA and CDR2 is FQGNSA in the germline V gene. The trim removed 1 base at V and 0 bases at J, leaving 6 bases unmatched. The CDR3 spells CASSLDGTGASSGNTIYF. Here the CDR3 DNA reads TGTGCCAGCAGCTTAGACGGGACAGGGGCCTCCTCTGGAAACACCATATATTTT.

J is TRBJ2-1 and V is TRBV7-7; 10 bases line up with TRBD1. The CDR3 contains 16 residues. The J segment lost 6 bases and the V segment lost 5 bases, leaving 10 bases of the junction unmatched. Looked up from germline, CDR1 is SSHAT and CDR2 is FNYEAQ (reference sequence). CDR3 DNA sequence: TGTGCCAGCAGCGTCTTACCGGGACAGGGGATCAATGAGCAGTTCTTC. Protein: CASSVLPGQGINEQFF.

The V gene is TRBV19, the J gene TRBJ1-1; D gene uncertain. Germline V gene lookup returns CDR1 LNHDA and CDR2 SQIVND (reference sequence). The CDR3 is 15 residues long. V was trimmed by 2 bases and J by 2 bases, leaving 12 bases between them. CDR3 coding DNA: TGTGCCAGTAGTATAATGGGCAGCCGCAACACTGAAGCTTTCTTT. It translates to CASSIMGSRNTEAFF.

This chain joins TRBV29-1 and TRBJ2-7; 7 bases are a match to TRBD1. Germline assignment: CDR1 SQVTM and CDR2 ANQGSEA. The CDR3 has 13 residues. V shed 6 bases and J 1 base; nucleotides not matched to a gene: 6. CDR3 DNA: TGCAGCGTGACGGGGACAGAATCCTACGAGCAGTACTTC. It translates to CSVTGTESYEQYF.

The sample holds one count of this clone. J is TRBJ1-2 and V is TRBV6-5, with D possibly matching TRBD1 (5 bases). The V end was cut by 0 bases, the J end by 8 bases, with 16 bases between. Germline CDR1 is MNHEY and CDR2 is SVGAGI. There are 15 residues in the CDR3. The CDR3 nucleotides are TGTGCCAGCAGTTACTCGGGTGACAGCCCCGGGGGCTACACCTTC. It specifies CASSYSGDSPGGYTF.

The gene calls are TRBV7-6 and TRBJ2-1; 8 bases agree with TRBD2. CDR3 length: 16 amino acids. Looked up from germline, CDR1 is SGHVS and CDR2 is FNYEAQ. V lost 5 bases to trimming and J lost 4 bases; unmatched junction nucleotides: 10. The CDR3 protein is CASSVTRSGGYNEQFF. The CDR3 DNA is TGTGCCAGCAGCGTAACCCGGTCGGGGGGGTACAATGAGCAGTTCTTC.

This chain joins TRBV5-1 and TRBJ1-1, with a possible D match to TRBD1 (5 bases). The V gene's germline CDR1 is SGHRS and CDR2 YFSETQ. Trimming cost V 6 bases and J 1 base, with 16 bases left between them. CDR3 length: 15 residues. The CDR3 coding sequence is TGCGCCAGCACTGCGGCAGGGCTTACGAACACTGAAGCTTTCTTT. Amino acids: CASTAAGLTNTEAFF.

This chain uses TRBV6-1 with TRBJ2-2, with 7 nucleotides matching TRBD1. The CDR3 loop spans 16 amino acids. V shed 2 bases and J 4 bases; nucleotides not matched to a gene: 7. CDR1 and CDR2 (germline): MNHNS, SASEGT. CDR3 bases: TGTGCCAGCAGTGAACGACAGGGAGCCCTCACCGGGGAGCTGTTTTTT. It codes for CASSERQGALTGELFF.

This chain uses TRBV2 with TRBJ1-2; D gene unclear. CDR3 length: 14 amino acids. The germline V gene has CDR1 SNHLY and CDR2 FYNNEI. Deletions cut 7 bases from V and 4 bases from J, with 16 bases between. CDR3 DNA: TGTGCCAGCACTCTCAGAACGGACTCCTATGGCTACACCTTC. Protein product: CASTLRTDSYGYTF. The full variable domain, rest sourced from reference TRBV2 and TRBJ1-2, is EPEVTQTPSHQVTQMGQEVILRCVPISNHLYFYWYRQILGQKVEFLVSFYNNEISEKSEIFDDQFSVERPDGSNFTLKIRSTKLEDSAMYFCASTLRTDSYGYTFGSGTRLTVV.

This chain uses TRBV12-3 or TRBV12-4 with TRBJ2-7; D possibly corresponds to TRBD1 (5 bases). Trimming removed 8 bases at V and 0 bases at J, with 11 bases between. The CDR3 runs to 13 residues. CDR3 bases: TGTGCCAGCGGGGCAGGGATCTCCTACGAGCAGTACTTC. Encoded protein: CASGAGISYEQYF.